A single sample gave rise to the 28 T cell receptor beta chains below, sequenced in a study of T cell repertoires in cytomegalovirus infection. TCRdb analysed the reads with MiXCR anew, one entry per CDR3 protein. The sample holds about 490,000 distinct CDR3 sequences, roughly 29% seen once. Material for sequencing was PBMCs. The receptors shown here come from a human donor in good health (CMV status not recorded). Some clones in this sample may be carry-over from other donors' samples.

The chain joins TRBV7-2 to TRBJ2-2, with 12 nucleotides matching TRBD2. The CDR3 is made up of 17 amino acids. V trimming: 2 bases; J trimming: 5 bases; junction bases outside the gene matches: 6. Looked up from germline, CDR1 is SGHTA and CDR2 is FQGNSA. As DNA, the CDR3 is TGTGCCAGCAGCTTACTCCGACTAGCGGGAGAAACCGGGGAGCTGTTTTTT. Protein sequence: CASSLLRLAGETGELFF.

DNA of the CDR3: TGTGCCAGCAGCCCGTCGACAGGGGACCAGGGGGAAGCTTTCTTT. Encoded protein: CASSPSTGDQGEAFF. The rearrangement links TRBV7-6 to TRBJ1-1, with 8 positions matching TRBD1. J lost 8 bases, V lost 5 bases, and 13 bases had no gene match. Germline V CDR1 and CDR2: SGHVS, FNYEAQ. The CDR3 extends over 15 amino acids.

This clonotype has only a few counts. The chain is built from TRBV12-3 or TRBV12-4 and TRBJ2-7; D is undetermined. This CDR3 spans 18 amino acids. The V gene lost 1 base and the J gene lost 4 bases, with 23 bases spanning the gap. The CDR3 loop reads CASSLDSLASLPRYEQYF. The CDR3 DNA is TGTGCCAGCAGTTTAGACTCTTTGGCTTCCCTCCCGAGATACGAGCAGTACTTC.

This clonotype came up many times. The CDR3 DNA follows: TGTGCCAGCAGCCAAGGAGGACAGGGAAAAGGCAATGAGCAGTTCTTC. It encodes CASSQGGQGKGNEQFF. This rearrangement joins TRBV7-2 to TRBJ2-1; TRBD1 matches 8 bases. Germline V gene data show CDR1 as SGHTA and CDR2 as FQGNSA. The length of the CDR3 is 16 residues. The V and J ends lost 5 bases and 6 bases, in that order; junction bases with no gene match: 12.

The chain joins TRBV20-1 to TRBJ2-4; 10 bases are a match to TRBD2. The CDR3 extends over 15 amino acids. Germline V gene lookup returns CDR1 DFQATT and CDR2 SNEGSKA (reference sequence). V lost 6 bases, J lost 9 bases, and 14 bases stayed unmatched. In nucleotides, the CDR3 is TGCAGTGCCGACACTCCCCTAGCGGGAGCGAGCATTCAGTACTTC. Amino acid sequence: CSADTPLAGASIQYF.

There are a few counts of this clonotype. The chain combines TRBV20-1 with TRBJ2-1; 7 nucleotides align to TRBD2. Trimming removed 5 bases from V and 5 bases from J; junction bases left unmatched: 12. Germline loops: CDR1 DFQATT, CDR2 SNEGSKA (reference sequence). The CDR3 contains 15 residues. CDR3 DNA: TGCAGTGCTCCACGACTGCGCGGGGGTAACAATGAGCAGTTCTTC. This sequence encodes CSAPRLRGGNNEQFF.

This clonotype was seen at least ten times. For the CDR3, the DNA is TGTGCCAGCAGCCCGGACGCTCCCCGGGTGAATGAAGCTTTCTTT. Its protein product is CASSPDAPRVNEAFF. This rearrangement joins TRBV7-2 to TRBJ1-1; no definite D call. Germline CDR1 is SGHTA and CDR2 is FQGNSA. Trimming left V 5 bases short and J 7 bases short, with 20 bases between. This CDR3 has 15 residues.

This chain joins TRBV6-5 and TRBJ1-1; D is perhaps TRBD1 (6 bases). Trimming shortened V by 1 base and J by 2 bases, and 8 bases separated the two germline ends. The CDR3 totals 14 residues. Germline V gene sequence: CDR1 MNHEY, CDR2 SVGAGI. Here the CDR3 reads CASSYWGANTEAFF. The CDR3 region has the DNA TGTGCCAGCAGTTACTGGGGGGCTAACACTGAAGCTTTCTTT.

This clonotype showed up just a few times. The CDR3 spells CASSPPHVGLAGVGEAGELFF. In nucleotides, the CDR3 is TGCGCCAGCAGCCCCCCCCACGTCGGACTAGCGGGAGTAGGAGAGGCCGGGGAGCTGTTTTTT. The gene calls are TRBV4-1 and TRBJ2-2; 13 nucleotides agree with TRBD2. Germline CDR1 and CDR2: MGHRA and YSYEKL. The CDR3 is made up of 21 amino acids. With V trimmed by 4 bases and J by 6 bases, 20 bases remained unmatched.

In its sample, this clonotype was seen a few times. This chain links TRBV4-1 with TRBJ2-7; D uncertain. Germline CDR1 MGHRA, CDR2 YSYEKL. This CDR3 region has 12 residues. V was pared by 5 bases and J by 6 bases, with 11 bases between. The CDR3: CASSDMLAEQYF. CDR3 nucleotides: TGCGCCAGCAGCGACATGCTGGCCGAGCAGTACTTC.

This clonotype came up many times. The J gene is TRBJ2-5, the V gene TRBV7-2; D not resolved. This CDR3 is 12 amino acids long. Germline CDR1 SGHTA, CDR2 FQGNSA. V was cut by 2 bases and J by 3 bases, with 4 bases left in between. Here the CDR3 reads CASSLPKETQYF. CDR3 bases: TGTGCCAGCAGCTTACCGAAAGAGACCCAGTACTTC. Drawing the rest from reference TRBV7-2 and TRBJ2-5, the complete variable domain is GAGVSQSPSNKVTEKGKDVELRCDPISGHTALYWYRQSLGQGLEFLIYFQGNSAPDKSGLPSDRFSAERTGGSVSTLTIQRTQQEDSAVYLCASSLPKETQYFGPGTRLLVL.

This clonotype was observed a handful of times. The chain uses TRBV14 and TRBJ1-1, with D unclear. This CDR3 spans 13 amino acids. The ends were cut back, 1 base at V and 3 bases at J, with 6 bases in the middle. CDR1 and CDR2 from the germline V gene are SGHDN and FVKESK. CDR3: CASSQAAYTEAFF. The CDR3 DNA reads TGTGCCAGCAGCCAAGCCGCCTACACTGAAGCTTTCTTT.

V gene TRBV18 combines with J gene TRBJ2-1; D remains ambiguous. CDR1 is KGHSH and CDR2 is LQKENI in the germline V gene. The V end was cut by 0 bases, the J end by 9 bases, with 6 bases between. There are 12 residues in the CDR3. The chain's CDR3 is CASSPPSAEQFF. The CDR3 DNA reads TGTGCCAGCTCACCACCCTCGGCTGAGCAGTTCTTC. The variable domain in full, with the rest retrieved from reference TRBV18 and TRBJ2-1, is NAGVMQNPRHLVRRRGQEARLRCSPMKGHSHVYWYRQLPEEGLKFMVYLQKENIIDESGMPKERFSAEFPKEGPSILRIQQVVRGDSAAYFCASSPPSAEQFFGPGTRLTVL.

The rearrangement joins TRBV19 to TRBJ2-6, with a possible D match to TRBD1 (6 bases). Trimming stripped 5 bases from V and 0 bases from J, with 11 bases between. Looked up from germline, CDR1 is LNHDA and CDR2 is SQIVND (reference sequence). The CDR3 loop spans 16 amino acids. This CDR3 reads CASSLTGNSGANVLTF. The CDR3 DNA reads TGTGCCAGTAGTCTGACAGGAAACTCTGGGGCCAACGTCCTGACTTTC.

The V gene is TRBV2, the J gene TRBJ2-1; D perhaps matches TRBD1 (6 bases). The CDR3 loop spans 14 amino acids. Per germline, CDR1 SNHLY and CDR2 FYNNEI. V gave up 6 bases and J gave up 5 bases, with 14 bases separating them. The CDR3 DNA reads TGTGCCAGCAGCAAACAAGGACAGAACAATGAGCAGTTCTTC. Translated, it gives CASSKQGQNNEQFF. The full variable domain, its missing parts supplied by reference TRBV2 and TRBJ2-1, is EPEVTQTPSHQVTQMGQEVILRCVPISNHLYFYWYRQILGQKVEFLVSFYNNEISEKSEIFDDQFSVERPDGSNFTLKIRSTKLEDSAMYFCASSKQGQNNEQFFGPGTRLTVL.

The gene calls are TRBV19 and TRBJ2-1; the D gene is possibly TRBD1 (5 bases). Trimming removed 8 bases from V and 9 bases from J, with 20 bases in between. CDR1 LNHDA and CDR2 SQIVND come from the germline V gene (reference sequence). CDR3 length equals 14 residues. The CDR3 DNA reads TGTGCCAGTGCTGTGGACCACAATAGGGGTGAGCAGTTCTTC. As protein: CASAVDHNRGEQFF.

This clonotype was counted many times. V and J are TRBV12-3 or TRBV12-4 and TRBJ2-1; D remains unclear. This CDR3 spans 12 amino acids. V shed 3 bases and J shed 7 bases, with 7 bases lying between them. The CDR3 DNA sequence: TGTGCCAGCAGTTTGTGGTCGAATGAGCAGTTCTTC. Translated, it gives CASSLWSNEQFF.

V gene TRBV20-1 combines with J gene TRBJ1-4; perhaps TRBD1 as D (5 bases). The CDR3 sequence is 13 residues long. Trimming shortened V by 0 bases and J by 5 bases, and 7 bases separated the two germline ends. CDR1 is DFQATT, CDR2 SNEGSKA, per germline (reference sequence). The CDR3, as DNA: TGCAGTGCTAGAGAGTCAGGGAATGAAAAACTGTTTTTT. Translated, it gives CSARESGNEKLFF.

The chain is built from TRBV20-1 and TRBJ2-1; D gene unclear. The CDR3 spans 13 residues. Looked up from germline, CDR1 is DFQATT and CDR2 is SNEGSKA (reference sequence). V was trimmed by 6 bases and J by 5 bases, leaving 14 bases between them. The CDR3 DNA is TGCAGTGCCTCTAGGGTCGCCAACAATGAGCAGTTCTTC. Residues: CSASRVANNEQFF.

This clonotype was recorded at least ten times. J is TRBJ2-3 and V is TRBV7-6; 8 bases align to TRBD1. The CDR3 runs to 20 residues. V trimming: 4 bases; J trimming: 4 bases; junction bases outside the gene matches: 22. Germline CDR1 is SGHVS and CDR2 is FNYEAQ. CDR3 amino acids: CASSSHVSLAPGQEADTQYF. The CDR3 bases are TGTGCCAGCAGCTCACACGTTTCCCTTGCTCCGGGACAGGAGGCAGATACGCAGTATTTT.

On this clonotype: A read error is likely, as this CDR3 ends without the conserved phenylalanine or tryptophan. The chain has TRBV28 and TRBJ1-2; tentative D call: TRBD1 (6 bases). CDR3 length: 13 residues. Germline lookup yields CDR1 MDHEN and CDR2 SYDVKM. Trimming took 6 bases from V and 6 from J, leaving 14 bases between them. This chain's CDR3 is CASRPGTYDGYTL. CDR3 coding DNA: TGTGCCAGCAGACCGGGGACATATGATGGCTACACCCTC.

This clonotype was detected many times. The chain couples TRBV7-2 to TRBJ1-2; D unresolved. Germline assignment: CDR1 SGHTA and CDR2 FQGNSA. The V end was cut by 1 base, the J end by 4 bases, with 10 bases between. The CDR3 covers 14 residues. CDR3 DNA sequence: TGTGCCAGCAGCTTAGGGCGGGAGAGCTATGGCTACACCTTC. It is translated as CASSLGRESYGYTF.

As DNA, the CDR3 is TGTGCCATCAGTGAACTAGCGGGGGGTAATGAGCAGTTCTTC. Translating gives CAISELAGGNEQFF. The chain uses TRBV10-3 and TRBJ2-1; 12 nucleotides match TRBD2. Germline V gives CDR1 ENHRY, CDR2 SYGVKD. The CDR3 has 14 amino acids. V dropped 3 bases and J dropped 7; count of bases not matched to a gene: 1.

This clonotype was detected only a few times. V and J are TRBV10-3 and TRBJ1-2; 8 nucleotides agree with TRBD1. Per germline, CDR1 ENHRY and CDR2 SYGVKD. V was clipped by 3 bases and J by 3 bases; unmatched bases: 6. This CDR3 has 15 residues. CDR3 bases: TGTGCCATCAGTGACGCAGGGGGCAGAGACTATGGCTACACCTTC. This sequence encodes CAISDAGGRDYGYTF.

The rearrangement joins TRBV12-3 or TRBV12-4 to TRBJ1-1, with D uncertain. The CDR3 totals 13 residues. V gave up 8 bases and J gave up 2 bases, with 12 bases separating them. The CDR3 DNA sequence: TGTGCCAGCTGTCCTCGGACTAACACTGAAGCTTTCTTT. Its protein is CASCPRTNTEAFF.

The V gene is TRBV28, the J gene TRBJ1-4; D remains unclear. The CDR3 is 14 amino acids. V was clipped by 5 bases and J by 5 bases, with 12 bases between them. CDR1 is MDHEN and CDR2 is SYDVKM in the germline V gene. CDR3 region: CASSPLTGNEKLFF. DNA of the CDR3: TGTGCCAGCAGTCCCCTGACGGGGAATGAAAAACTGTTTTTT.

The chain has TRBV6-6 and TRBJ2-1; TRBD2 agrees at 10 bases. The junction had 8 bases not matched to a gene; V was cut back by 5 bases and J by 4 bases. CDR1 and CDR2 (germline): MNHNY, SVGAGI (reference sequence). The CDR3 sequence is 16 residues long. CDR3: CASSTSTSGPYNEQFF. The CDR3, as DNA: TGTGCCAGCAGTACCTCGACTAGCGGGCCTTACAATGAGCAGTTCTTC.

The chain joins TRBV7-9 to TRBJ2-1; TRBD2 might be the D (6 bases). The CDR3 has 16 amino acids. V was shortened by 4 bases and J by 1 base, with 14 bases between the two germline ends. In germline, CDR1 is SEHNR, CDR2 FQNEAQ (reference sequence). This CDR3 is CASSSPDGSSYNEQFF. DNA for the CDR3: TGTGCCAGCAGCTCCCCCGACGGGAGTTCCTACAATGAGCAGTTCTTC.